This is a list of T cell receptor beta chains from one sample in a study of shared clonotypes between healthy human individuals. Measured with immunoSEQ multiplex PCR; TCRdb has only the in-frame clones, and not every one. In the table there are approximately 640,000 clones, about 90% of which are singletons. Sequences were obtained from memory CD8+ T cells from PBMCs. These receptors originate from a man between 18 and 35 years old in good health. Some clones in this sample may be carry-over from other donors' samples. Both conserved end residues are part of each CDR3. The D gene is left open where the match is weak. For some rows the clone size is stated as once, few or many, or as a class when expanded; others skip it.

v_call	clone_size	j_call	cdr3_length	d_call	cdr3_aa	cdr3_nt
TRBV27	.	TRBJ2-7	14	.	CASSLSSGAYEQYF	TGTGCCAGCAGTTTATCATCCGGGGCCTACGAGCAGTACTTC
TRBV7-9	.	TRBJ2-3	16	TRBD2	CASSGRLAGSTDTQYF	TGTGCCAGCAGCGGACGACTAGCGGGGAGCACAGATACGCAGTATTTT
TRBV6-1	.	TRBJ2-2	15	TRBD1	CASTGGTGVPGELFF	TGTGCCAGCACGGGCGGGACAGGGGTCCCCGGGGAGCTGTTTTTT
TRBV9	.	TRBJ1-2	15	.	CASSASRTEEKGYTF	TGTGCCAGCAGCGCCAGCAGGACGGAAGAAAAGGGCTACACCTTC
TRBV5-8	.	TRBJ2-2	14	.	CASSLDEGTGELFF	TGTGCCAGCAGCTTGGATGAGGGGACCGGGGAGCTGTTTTTT
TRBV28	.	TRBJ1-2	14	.	CASAPRDVTYGYTF	TGTGCCAGCGCCCCCCGGGACGTAACTTATGGCTACACCTTC
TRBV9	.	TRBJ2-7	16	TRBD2	CASSVAMTSGTYEQYF	TGTGCCAGCAGCGTAGCGATGACTAGCGGTACCTACGAGCAGTACTTC
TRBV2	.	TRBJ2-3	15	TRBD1	CASSSDRGPAYTQYF	TGTGCCAGCAGTTCCGACAGGGGGCCAGCTTATACGCAGTATTTT
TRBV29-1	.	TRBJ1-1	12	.	CSVEVSPTEAFF	TGCAGCGTTGAAGTATCCCCCACTGAAGCTTTCTTT
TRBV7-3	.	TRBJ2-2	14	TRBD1	CASSWGQSTGELFF	TGTGCCAGCAGCTGGGGACAGAGCACCGGGGAGCTGTTTTTT
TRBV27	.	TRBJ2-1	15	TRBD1	CASNWGTGNYNEQFF	TGTGCCAGCAATTGGGGGACAGGGAACTACAATGAGCAGTTCTTC
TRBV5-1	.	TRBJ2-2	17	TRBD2	CASREELAGVSTGELFF	TGCGCCAGCAGGGAGGAACTAGCGGGAGTGAGCACCGGGGAGCTGTTTTTT
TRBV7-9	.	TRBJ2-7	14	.	CASSLGGASYEQYF	TGTGCCAGCAGCTTAGGTGGGGCCTCCTACGAGCAGTACTTC
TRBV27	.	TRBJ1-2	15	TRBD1	CASSSWTGSDYGYTF	TGTGCCAGCAGTTCCTGGACAGGGTCGGACTATGGCTACACCTTC
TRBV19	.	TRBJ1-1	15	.	CASSMSPGGKTEAFF	TGTGCCAGTAGTATGAGCCCGGGCGGTAAGACTGAAGCTTTCTTT
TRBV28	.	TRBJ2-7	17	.	CSCASSLGREAPGEQYF	.
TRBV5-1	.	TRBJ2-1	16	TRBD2	CASSLAGAGGINEQFF	TGCGCCAGCAGCTTGGCCGGGGCGGGAGGAATCAATGAGCAGTTCTTC
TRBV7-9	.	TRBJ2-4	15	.	CASTSSEFEVGIQYF	TGTGCCAGCACTTCGAGCGAATTCGAGGTCGGCATTCAGTACTTC
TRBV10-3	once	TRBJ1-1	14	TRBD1	CAISLRQGSTEAFF	TGTGCCATCAGCCTCAGACAGGGTAGCACTGAAGCTTTCTTT
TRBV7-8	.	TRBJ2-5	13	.	CASSLVQGETQYF	TGTGCCAGCAGCTTAGTCCAGGGAGAGACCCAGTACTTC
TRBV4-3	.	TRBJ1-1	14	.	CASTPAGPHTEAFF	TGCGCCAGCACCCCTGCCGGGCCCCACACTGAAGCTTTCTTT
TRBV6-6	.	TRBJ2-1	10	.	CASRRDEQFF	TGTGCCAGCAGGCGGGATGAGCAGTTCTTC
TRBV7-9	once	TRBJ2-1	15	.	CASSLPDRFDNEQFF	TGTGCCAGCAGCTTACCAGACAGGTTTGACAATGAGCAGTTCTTC
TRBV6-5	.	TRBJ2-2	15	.	CASRVSGANTGELFF	TGTGCCTCCAGGGTGTCAGGGGCGAACACCGGGGAGCTGTTTTTT
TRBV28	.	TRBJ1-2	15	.	CASSLVGWQGGGYTF	TGTGCCAGCAGTTTGGTCGGCTGGCAAGGGGGTGGCTACACCTTC
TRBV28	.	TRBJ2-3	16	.	CASSPDTRTITDTQYF	TGTGCCAGCAGTCCGGACACTAGGACAATCACAGATACGCAGTATTTT
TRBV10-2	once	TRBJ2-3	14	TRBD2	CASNLAGGTDTQYF	TGCGCCAGCAACTTAGCGGGAGGCACAGATACGCAGTATTTT
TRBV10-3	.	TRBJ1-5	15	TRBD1	CAISDEGQVLQPQHF	TGTGCCATCAGTGACGAGGGACAGGTTCTACAGCCCCAGCATTTT
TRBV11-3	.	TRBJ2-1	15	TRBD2	CASSFGASGQNEQFF	TGTGCCAGCAGCTTCGGGGCTAGCGGGCAGAATGAGCAGTTCTTC
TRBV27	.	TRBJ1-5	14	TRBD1	CASSLFRGNQPQHF	TGTGCCAGCAGTTTATTCAGGGGGAATCAGCCCCAGCATTTT
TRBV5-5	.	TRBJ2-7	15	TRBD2	CASSIRTSGPYEQYF	TGTGCCAGCAGCATCCGGACTAGCGGCCCTTACGAGCAGTACTTC
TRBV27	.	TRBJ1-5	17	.	CASSPGGAPLSNQPQHF	TGTGCCAGCAGCCCCGGGGGAGCCCCGCTTAGCAATCAGCCCCAGCATTTT
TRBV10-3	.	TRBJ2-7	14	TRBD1	CAISGGTGHYEQYF	TGTGCCATCAGTGGGGGGACAGGGCATTACGAGCAGTACTTC
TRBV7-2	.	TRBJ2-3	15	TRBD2	CASSPTSGRIDTQYF	TGTGCCAGCAGCCCGACTAGCGGGAGAATAGATACGCAGTATTTT
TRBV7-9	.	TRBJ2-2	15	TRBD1	CASSGDRGPTGELFF	TGTGCCAGCAGCGGAGACAGGGGGCCAACCGGGGAGCTGTTTTTT
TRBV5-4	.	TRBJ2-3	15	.	CASSFVEEGTDTQYF	TGTGCCAGCAGCTTTGTGGAAGAGGGGACAGATACGCAGTATTTT
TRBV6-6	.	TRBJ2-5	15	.	CASSYLGPLAETQYF	TGTGCCAGCAGTTACCTCGGACCCTTGGCAGAGACCCAGTACTTC
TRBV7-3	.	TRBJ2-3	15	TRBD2	CASSLSSGQTDTQYF	TGTGCCAGCAGCTTATCTAGCGGGCAGACAGATACGCAGTATTTT
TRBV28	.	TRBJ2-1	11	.	CASSQYNEQFF	TGTGCCAGCAGTCAATACAATGAGCAGTTCTTC
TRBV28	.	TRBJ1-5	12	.	CASSPAPQPQHF	TGTGCCAGCAGTCCCGCCCCTCAGCCCCAGCATTTT
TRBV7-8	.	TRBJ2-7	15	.	CASSLDGFNSYEQYF	TGTGCCAGCAGCTTAGATGGATTTAATAGCTACGAGCAGTACTTC
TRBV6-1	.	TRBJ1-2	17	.	CASSEAALVRLNYGYTF	TGTGCCAGCAGTGAAGCAGCGTTAGTCAGGTTAAACTATGGCTACACCTTC
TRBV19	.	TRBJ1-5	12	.	CASREGNQPQHF	TGTGCCAGTAGAGAGGGGAATCAGCCCCAGCATTTT
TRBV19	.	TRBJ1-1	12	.	CASSQAYTEAFF	TGTGCCAGTAGTCAGGCATACACTGAAGCTTTCTTT
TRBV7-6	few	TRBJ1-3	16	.	CASSPRGPTSGNTIYF	TGTGCCAGCAGCCCTCGGGGACCTACCTCTGGAAACACCATATATTTT
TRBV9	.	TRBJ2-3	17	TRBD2	CASAPSVIAGGRDTQYF	TGTGCCAGCGCGCCCTCCGTCATAGCGGGTGGGAGAGATACGCAGTATTTT
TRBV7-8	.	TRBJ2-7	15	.	CASSSDRGFSYEQYF	TGTGCCAGCAGCTCAGATCGAGGGTTCTCCTACGAGCAGTACTTC
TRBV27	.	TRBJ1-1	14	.	CASSIQKMNTEAFF	TGTGCCAGCAGTATTCAGAAGATGAACACTGAAGCTTTCTTT
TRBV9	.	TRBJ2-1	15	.	CASSPTTGEWGEQFF	TGTGCCAGCAGCCCCACGACTGGCGAGTGGGGGGAGCAGTTCTTC
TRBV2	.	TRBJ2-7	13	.	CARETGLPGEQYF	TGTGCCAGGGAAACGGGGCTCCCAGGAGAGCAGTACTTC
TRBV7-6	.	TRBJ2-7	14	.	CASSHIAAPGEQYF	TGTGCCAGCAGCCATATAGCGGCTCCTGGCGAGCAGTACTTC